What follows is one T cell receptor (beta chain) and its context. Clinical history as reported by participants underpinned cohort assignment. Profiled with immunoSEQ multiplex PCR; TCRdb holds only in-frame clones, not every one. This sample carries fewer than 300,000 clones, roughly 93% of them seen once, and the ten largest clones take approximately 2.5%. The sample originates from a study of blood T cell repertoires in COVID-19. This CDR3 has 13 amino acids. V was pared by 6 bases and J by 3 bases, with 11 bases between. The specimen was PBMCs or T cells enriched from blood (not recorded which). The clonotype was recovered from a woman in her forties with acute COVID-19. The rearrangement links TRBV12-3 or TRBV12-4 to TRBJ1-1; the D gene is possibly TRBD1 (5 bases). CDR3 residues: CASSRGRDTEAFF. The CDR3, as DNA: TGTGCCAGCAGCCGGGGGAGGGACACTGAAGCTTTCTTT.